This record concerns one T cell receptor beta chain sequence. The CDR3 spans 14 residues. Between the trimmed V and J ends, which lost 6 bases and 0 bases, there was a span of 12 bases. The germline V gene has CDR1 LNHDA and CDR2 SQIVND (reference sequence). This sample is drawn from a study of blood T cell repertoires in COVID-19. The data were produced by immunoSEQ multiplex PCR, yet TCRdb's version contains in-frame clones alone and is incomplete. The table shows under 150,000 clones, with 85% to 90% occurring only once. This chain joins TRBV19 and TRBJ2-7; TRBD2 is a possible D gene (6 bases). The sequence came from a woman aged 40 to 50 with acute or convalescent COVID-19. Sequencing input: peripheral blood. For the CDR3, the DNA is TGTGCCAGTAGCAGAGGCGGGATCTCCTACGAGCAGTACTTC. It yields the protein CASSRGGISYEQYF. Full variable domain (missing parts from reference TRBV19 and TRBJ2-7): DGGITQSPKYLFRKEGQNVTLSCEQNLNHDAMYWYRQDPGQGLRLIYYSQIVNDFQKGDIAEGYSVSREKKESFPLTVTSAQKNPTAFYLCASSRGGISYEQYFGPGTRLTVT.